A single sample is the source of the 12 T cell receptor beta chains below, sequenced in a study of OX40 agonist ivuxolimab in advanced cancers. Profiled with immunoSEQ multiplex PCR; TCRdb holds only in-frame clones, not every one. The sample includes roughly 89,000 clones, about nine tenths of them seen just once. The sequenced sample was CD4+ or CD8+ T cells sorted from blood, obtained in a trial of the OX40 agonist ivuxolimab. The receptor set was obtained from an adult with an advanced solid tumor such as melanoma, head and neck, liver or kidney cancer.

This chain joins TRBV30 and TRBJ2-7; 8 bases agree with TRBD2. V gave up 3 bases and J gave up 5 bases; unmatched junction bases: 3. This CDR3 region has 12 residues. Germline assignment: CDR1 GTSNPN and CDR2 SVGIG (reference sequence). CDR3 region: CAWSSGSHEQYF. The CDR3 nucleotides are TGTGCCTGGAGCAGCGGGAGCCACGAGCAGTACTTC.

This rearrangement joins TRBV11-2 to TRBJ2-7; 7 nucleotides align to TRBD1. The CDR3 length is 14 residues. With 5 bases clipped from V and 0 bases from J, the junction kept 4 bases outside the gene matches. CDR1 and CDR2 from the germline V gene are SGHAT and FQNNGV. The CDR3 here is CASSIRQGSYEQYF. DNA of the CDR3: TGTGCCAGCAGCATCCGACAGGGCTCCTACGAGCAGTACTTC.

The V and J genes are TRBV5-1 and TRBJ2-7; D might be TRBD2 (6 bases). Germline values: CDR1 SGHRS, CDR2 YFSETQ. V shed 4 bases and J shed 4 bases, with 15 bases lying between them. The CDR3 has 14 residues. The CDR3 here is CASSPQSSEYEQYF. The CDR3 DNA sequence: TGCGCCAGCAGCCCACAGTCTAGCGAATACGAGCAGTACTTC.

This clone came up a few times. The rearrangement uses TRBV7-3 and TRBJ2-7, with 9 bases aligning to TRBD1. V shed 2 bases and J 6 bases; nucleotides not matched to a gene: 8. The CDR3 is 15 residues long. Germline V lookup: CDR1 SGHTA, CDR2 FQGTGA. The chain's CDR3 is CASSLAGTGRREQYF. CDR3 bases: TGTGCCAGCAGCTTAGCCGGGACAGGGCGCCGCGAGCAGTACTTC.

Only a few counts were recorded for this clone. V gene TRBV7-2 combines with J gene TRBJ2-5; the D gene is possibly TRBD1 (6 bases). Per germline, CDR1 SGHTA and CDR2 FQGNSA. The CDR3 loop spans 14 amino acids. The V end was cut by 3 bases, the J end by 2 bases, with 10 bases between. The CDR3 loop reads CASSLNQGQETQYF. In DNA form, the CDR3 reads TGTGCCAGCAGCTTGAATCAGGGGCAAGAGACCCAGTACTTC.

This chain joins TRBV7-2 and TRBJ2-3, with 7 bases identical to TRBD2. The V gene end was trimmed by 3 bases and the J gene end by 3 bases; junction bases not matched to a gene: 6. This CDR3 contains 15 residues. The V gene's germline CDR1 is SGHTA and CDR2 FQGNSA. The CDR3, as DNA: TGTGCCAGCAGCTTTTTTCATAGCGGGACAGATACGCAGTATTTT. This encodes CASSFFHSGTDTQYF.

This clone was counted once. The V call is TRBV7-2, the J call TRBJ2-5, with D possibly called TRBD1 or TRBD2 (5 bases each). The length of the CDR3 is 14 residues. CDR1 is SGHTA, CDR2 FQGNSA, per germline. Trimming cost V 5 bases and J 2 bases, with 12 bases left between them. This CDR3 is CASSTWDRQETQYF. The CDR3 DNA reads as TGTGCCAGCAGCACGTGGGACCGTCAAGAGACCCAGTACTTC.

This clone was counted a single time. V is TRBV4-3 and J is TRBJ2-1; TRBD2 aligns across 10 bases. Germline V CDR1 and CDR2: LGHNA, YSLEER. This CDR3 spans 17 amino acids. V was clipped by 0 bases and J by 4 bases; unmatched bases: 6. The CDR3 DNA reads TGCGCCAGCAGCCAAGATCAACGGACTAGCGGTTACAATGAGCAGTTCTTC. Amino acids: CASSQDQRTSGYNEQFF.

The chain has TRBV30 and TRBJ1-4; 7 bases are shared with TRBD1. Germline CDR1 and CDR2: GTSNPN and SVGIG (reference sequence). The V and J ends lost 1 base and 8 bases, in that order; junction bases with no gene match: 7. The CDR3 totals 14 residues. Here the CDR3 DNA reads TGTGCCTGGAGTGGAGGGACAGCCAGCGAAAAACTGTTTTTT. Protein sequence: CAWSGGTASEKLFF.

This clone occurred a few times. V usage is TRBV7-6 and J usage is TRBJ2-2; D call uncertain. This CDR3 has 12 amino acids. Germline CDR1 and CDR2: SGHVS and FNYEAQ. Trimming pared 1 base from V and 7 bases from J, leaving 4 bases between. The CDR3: CASSLEGGELFF. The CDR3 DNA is TGTGCCAGCAGCTTAGAAGGCGGGGAGCTGTTTTTT. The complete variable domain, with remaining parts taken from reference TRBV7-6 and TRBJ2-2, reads GAGVSQSPRYKVTKRGQDVALRCDPISGHVSLYWYRQALGQGPEFLTYFNYEAQQDKSGLPNDRFSAERPEGSISTLTIQRTEQRDSAMYRCASSLEGGELFFGEGSRLTVL.

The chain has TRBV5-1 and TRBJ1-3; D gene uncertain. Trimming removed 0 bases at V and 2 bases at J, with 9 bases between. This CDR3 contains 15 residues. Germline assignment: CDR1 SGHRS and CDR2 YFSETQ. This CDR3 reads CASSLESGPGNTIYF. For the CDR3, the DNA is TGCGCCAGCAGCTTGGAGTCAGGACCTGGAAACACCATATATTTT.

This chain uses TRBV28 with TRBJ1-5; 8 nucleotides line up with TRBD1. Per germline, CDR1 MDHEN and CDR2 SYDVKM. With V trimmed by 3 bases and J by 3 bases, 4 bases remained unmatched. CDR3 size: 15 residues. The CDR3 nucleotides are TGTGCCAGCAGTTTTGGACAGGGACTCAATCAGCCCCAGCATTTT. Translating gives CASSFGQGLNQPQHF.